This passage covers 5 T cell receptor beta chains from one sample sequenced in a study of monozygotic twins with cystic fibrosis. Produced via immunoSEQ multiplex PCR; TCRdb's table is partial and in-frame only. The repertoire consists of about 39,000 clones, with 85% to 95% occurring once and the leading ten covering approximately 0.19%. Sequencing was done on a sample of blood. Source of these receptors: a boy aged 2 to 10 with cystic fibrosis.

CDR3 in DNA: TGTGCCAGCAGTTTTTCGACAGGGATAGGGGAGCAGTACTTC. Amino acid sequence: CASSFSTGIGEQYF. The rearrangement joins TRBV27 to TRBJ2-7; 7 bases match TRBD1. This CDR3 is built from 14 residues. The trim removed 3 bases at V and 7 bases at J, leaving 9 bases unmatched. Germline values: CDR1 MNHEY, CDR2 SMNVEV (reference sequence).

The V call is TRBV19, the J call TRBJ2-1; 7 nucleotides line up with TRBD1. Losses at the gene ends were 9 bases for V and 3 bases for J; bases not matched to a gene: 5. CDR1 and CDR2 (germline): LNHDA, SQIVND (reference sequence). There are 13 residues in the CDR3. CDR3 loop: CASSRDSYNEQFF. CDR3 nucleotide sequence: TGTGCCAGCTCCCGGGACAGCTACAATGAGCAGTTCTTC.

A single count supports this clone. The CDR3: CATSRETSYEQYF. The CDR3 nucleotides read TGTGCCACCAGCAGAGAGACTTCCTACGAGCAGTACTTC. This chain joins TRBV15 and TRBJ2-7; D ambiguous. The CDR3 has 13 amino acids. Germline CDR1 is LNHNV and CDR2 is YYDKDF (reference sequence). Trimming stripped 0 bases from V and 1 base from J, with 4 bases between.

Comment on this clone: At one boundary the junction diverges from the germline segment, which might be a read error. The J gene is TRBJ2-5, the V gene TRBV9; D ambiguous. Germline V gene data show CDR1 as SGDLS and CDR2 as YYNGEE. CDR3 length: 11 residues. CDR3 protein: CASSAQGTQYF. The CDR3 nucleotides read TGTGCCAGCAGCGCTCAAGGGACCCAGTACTTC. The variable domain in full, completed from reference TRBV9 and TRBJ2-5, reads DSGVTQTPKHLITATGQRVTLRCSPRSGDLSVYWYQQSLDQGLQFLIQYYNGEERAKGNILERFSAQQFPDLHSELNLSSLELGDSALYFCASSAQGTQYFGPGTRLLVL.

V and J are TRBV5-1 and TRBJ2-5; D possibly corresponds to TRBD2 (6 bases). The tail of the sequence fits TRBJ2-7 better, so the J call may be wrong. This CDR3 has 15 residues. Germline loops: CDR1 SGHRS, CDR2 YFSETQ. The CDR3 spells CASSLERTTSYEQYF. For the CDR3, the DNA is TGCGCCAGCAGCTTGGAAAGGACTACCTCCTACGAGCAGTACTTC.